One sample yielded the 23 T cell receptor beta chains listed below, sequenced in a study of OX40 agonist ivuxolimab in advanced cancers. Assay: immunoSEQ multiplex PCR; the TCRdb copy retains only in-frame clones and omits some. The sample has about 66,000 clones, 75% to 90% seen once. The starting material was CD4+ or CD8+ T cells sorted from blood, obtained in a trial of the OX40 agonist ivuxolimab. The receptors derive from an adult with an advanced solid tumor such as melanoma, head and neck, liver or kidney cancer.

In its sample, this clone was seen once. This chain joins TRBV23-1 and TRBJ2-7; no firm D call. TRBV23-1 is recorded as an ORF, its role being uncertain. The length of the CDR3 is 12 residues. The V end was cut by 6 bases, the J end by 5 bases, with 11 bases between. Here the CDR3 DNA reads TGCGCCAGCAGACACAAGGACCACGAGCAGTACTTC. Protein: CASRHKDHEQYF.

CDR3 coding DNA: TGTGCCAGCAGCCTGGCGGGTAGCACAGATACGCAGTATTTT. This encodes CASSLAGSTDTQYF. The V gene is TRBV7-8, the J gene TRBJ2-3, with TRBD2 as a possible D gene (5 bases). The CDR3 has 14 amino acids. V lost 5 bases, J lost 0 bases, and 9 bases lay in between. Germline assignment: CDR1 SGHVS and CDR2 FQNEAQ.

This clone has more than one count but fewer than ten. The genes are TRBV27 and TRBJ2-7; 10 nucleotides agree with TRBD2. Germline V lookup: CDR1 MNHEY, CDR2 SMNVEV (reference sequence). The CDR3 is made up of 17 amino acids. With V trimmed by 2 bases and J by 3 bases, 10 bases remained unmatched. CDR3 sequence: CASSLRPGLAVNYEQYF. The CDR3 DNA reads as TGTGCCAGCAGTTTAAGGCCAGGACTAGCGGTAAACTACGAGCAGTACTTC.

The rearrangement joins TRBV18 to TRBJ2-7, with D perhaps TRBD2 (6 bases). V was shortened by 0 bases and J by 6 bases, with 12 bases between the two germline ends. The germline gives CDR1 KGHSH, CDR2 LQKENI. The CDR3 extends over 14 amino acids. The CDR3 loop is CASSPPLAATEQYF. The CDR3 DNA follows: TGTGCCAGCTCACCACCACTAGCTGCTACCGAGCAGTACTTC.

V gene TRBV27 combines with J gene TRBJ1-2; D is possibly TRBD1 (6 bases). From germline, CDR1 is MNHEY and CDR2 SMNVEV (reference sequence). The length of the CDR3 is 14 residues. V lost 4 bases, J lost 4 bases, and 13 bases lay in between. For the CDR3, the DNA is TGTGCCAGCAGTTCATCGGGGGCCATCTATGGCTACACCTTC. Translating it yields CASSSSGAIYGYTF.

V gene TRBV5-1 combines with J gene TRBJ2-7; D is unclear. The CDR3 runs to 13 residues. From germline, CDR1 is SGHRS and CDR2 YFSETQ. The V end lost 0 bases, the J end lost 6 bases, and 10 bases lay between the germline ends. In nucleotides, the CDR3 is TGCGCCAGCAGCTTGGCCCGACTTGGCGAGCAGTACTTC. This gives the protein CASSLARLGEQYF.

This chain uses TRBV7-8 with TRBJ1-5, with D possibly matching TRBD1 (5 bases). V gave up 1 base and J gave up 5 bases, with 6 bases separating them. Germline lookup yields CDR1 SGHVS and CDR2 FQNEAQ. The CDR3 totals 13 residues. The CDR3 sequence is CASSLGGDQPQHF. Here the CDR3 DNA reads TGTGCCAGCAGCTTAGGAGGGGATCAGCCCCAGCATTTT.

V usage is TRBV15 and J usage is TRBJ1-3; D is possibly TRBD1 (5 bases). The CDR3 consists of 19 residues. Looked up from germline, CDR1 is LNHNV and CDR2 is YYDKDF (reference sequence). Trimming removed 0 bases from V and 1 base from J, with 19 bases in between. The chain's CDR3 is CATSRERGFGGISGNTIYF. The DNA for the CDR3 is TGTGCCACCAGCAGAGAGAGGGGCTTTGGGGGGATATCTGGAAACACCATATATTTT.

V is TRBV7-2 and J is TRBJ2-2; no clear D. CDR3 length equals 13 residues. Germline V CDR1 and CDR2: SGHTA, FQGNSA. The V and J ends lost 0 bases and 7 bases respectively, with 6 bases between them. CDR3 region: CASSLALNGELFF. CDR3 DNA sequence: TGTGCCAGCAGCTTAGCGCTTAACGGGGAGCTGTTTTTT.

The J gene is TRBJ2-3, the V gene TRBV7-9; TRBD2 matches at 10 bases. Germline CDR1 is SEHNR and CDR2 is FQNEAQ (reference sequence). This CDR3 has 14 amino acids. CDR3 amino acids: CVTRILAGRDTQYF. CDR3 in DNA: TGTGTTACCCGAATACTAGCGGGACGAGATACGCAGTATTTT.

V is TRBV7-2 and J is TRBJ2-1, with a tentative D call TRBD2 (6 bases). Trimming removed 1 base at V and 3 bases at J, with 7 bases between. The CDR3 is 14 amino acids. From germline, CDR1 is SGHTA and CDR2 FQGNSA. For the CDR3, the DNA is TGTGCCAGCAGCTTAGGGGGAGGCTACAATGAGCAGTTCTTC. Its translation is CASSLGGGYNEQFF.

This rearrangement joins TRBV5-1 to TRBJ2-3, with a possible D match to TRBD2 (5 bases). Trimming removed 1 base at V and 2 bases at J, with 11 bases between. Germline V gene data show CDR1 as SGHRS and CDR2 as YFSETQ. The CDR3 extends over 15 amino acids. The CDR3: CASSLSSGDTDTQYF. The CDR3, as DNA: TGCGCCAGCAGCTTGAGCAGCGGAGACACAGATACGCAGTATTTT.

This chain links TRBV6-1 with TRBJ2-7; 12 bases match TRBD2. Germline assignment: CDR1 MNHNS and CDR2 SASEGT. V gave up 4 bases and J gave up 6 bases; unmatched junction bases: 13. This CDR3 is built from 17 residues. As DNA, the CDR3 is TGTGCCAGCAGTGTCGTGACTAGCGGGAGTAGTCCCTCCGAGCAGTACTTC. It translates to CASSVVTSGSSPSEQYF.

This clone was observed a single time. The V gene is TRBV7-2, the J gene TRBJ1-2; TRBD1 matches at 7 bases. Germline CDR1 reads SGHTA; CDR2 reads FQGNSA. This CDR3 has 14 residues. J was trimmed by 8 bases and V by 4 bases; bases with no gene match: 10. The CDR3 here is CASSSGQISGGYTF. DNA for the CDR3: TGTGCCAGCAGCTCGGGACAGATCTCCGGGGGCTACACCTTC.

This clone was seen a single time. For the CDR3, the DNA is TGTGCCAGCAGGCCAGGACAGGGGTACATCTCCTACGAGCAGTACTTC. This encodes CASRPGQGYISYEQYF. The gene calls are TRBV28 and TRBJ2-7; 9 nucleotides agree with TRBD1. CDR1 and CDR2 from the germline V gene are MDHEN and SYDVKM. CDR3 size: 16 residues. V lost 6 bases and J lost 0; bases outside the gene matches: 9. Together with reference TRBV28 and TRBJ2-7, the CDR3 gives the full variable domain: DVKVTQSSRYLVKRTGEKVFLECVQDMDHENMFWYRQDPGLGLRLIYFSYDVKMKEKGDIPEGYSVSREKKERFSLILESASTNQTSMYLCASRPGQGYISYEQYFGPGTRLTVT.

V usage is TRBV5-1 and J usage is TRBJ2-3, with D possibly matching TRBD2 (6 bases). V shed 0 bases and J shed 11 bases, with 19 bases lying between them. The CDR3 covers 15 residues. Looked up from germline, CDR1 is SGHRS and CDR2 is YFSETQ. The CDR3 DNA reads TGCGCCAGCAGCTTGGCCGCTCTGGAAACTAGCTTGCAGTATTTT. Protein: CASSLAALETSLQYF.

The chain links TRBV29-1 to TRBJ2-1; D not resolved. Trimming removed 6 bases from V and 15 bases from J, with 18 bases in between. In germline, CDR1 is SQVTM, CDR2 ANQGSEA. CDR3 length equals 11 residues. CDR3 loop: CSVDDGFVPFF. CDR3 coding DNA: TGCAGCGTGGACGACGGATTTGTTCCGTTCTTC.

The CDR3 here is CASSADGKKSLYGYTF. DNA of the CDR3: TGTGCCAGTAGTGCGGACGGGAAGAAATCGCTGTATGGCTACACCTTC. The chain recombines TRBV19 with TRBJ1-2; D unresolved. Trimming took 5 bases from V and 5 from J, leaving 21 bases between them. Germline loops: CDR1 LNHDA, CDR2 SQIVND (reference sequence). The CDR3 spans 16 residues.

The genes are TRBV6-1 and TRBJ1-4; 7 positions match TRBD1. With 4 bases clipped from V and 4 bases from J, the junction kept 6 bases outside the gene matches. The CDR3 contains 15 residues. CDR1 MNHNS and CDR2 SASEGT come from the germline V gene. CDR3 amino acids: CASSVQGYGNEKLFF. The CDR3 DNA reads TGTGCCAGCAGTGTACAGGGGTACGGTAATGAAAAACTGTTTTTT.

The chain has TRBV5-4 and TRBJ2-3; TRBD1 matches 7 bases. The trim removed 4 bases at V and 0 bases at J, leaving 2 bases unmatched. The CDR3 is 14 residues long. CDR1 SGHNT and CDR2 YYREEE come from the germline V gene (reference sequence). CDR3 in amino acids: CASSPDRSTDTQYF. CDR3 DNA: TGTGCCAGCAGCCCGGACAGGAGCACAGATACGCAGTATTTT.

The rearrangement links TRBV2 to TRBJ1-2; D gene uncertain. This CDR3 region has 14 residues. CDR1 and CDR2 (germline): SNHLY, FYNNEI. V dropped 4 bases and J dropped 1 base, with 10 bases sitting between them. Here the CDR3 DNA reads TGTGCCAGCAGTGGACCACCCTTTAACTATGGCTACACCTTC. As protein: CASSGPPFNYGYTF.

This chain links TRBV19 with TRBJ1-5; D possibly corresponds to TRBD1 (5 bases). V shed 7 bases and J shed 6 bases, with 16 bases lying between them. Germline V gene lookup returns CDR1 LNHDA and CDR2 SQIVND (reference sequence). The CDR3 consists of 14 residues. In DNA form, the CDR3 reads TGTGCCAGTACCCTCCGAGGGGTAGGTCAGCCCCAGCATTTT. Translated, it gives CASTLRGVGQPQHF.

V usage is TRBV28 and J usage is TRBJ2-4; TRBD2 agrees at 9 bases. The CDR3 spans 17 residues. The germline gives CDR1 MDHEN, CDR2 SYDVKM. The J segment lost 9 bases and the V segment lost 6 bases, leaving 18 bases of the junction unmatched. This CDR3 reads CASRRGGSGSAQGIQYF. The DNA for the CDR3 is TGTGCCAGCAGGAGGGGTGGTAGCGGGAGCGCTCAGGGCATTCAGTACTTC.